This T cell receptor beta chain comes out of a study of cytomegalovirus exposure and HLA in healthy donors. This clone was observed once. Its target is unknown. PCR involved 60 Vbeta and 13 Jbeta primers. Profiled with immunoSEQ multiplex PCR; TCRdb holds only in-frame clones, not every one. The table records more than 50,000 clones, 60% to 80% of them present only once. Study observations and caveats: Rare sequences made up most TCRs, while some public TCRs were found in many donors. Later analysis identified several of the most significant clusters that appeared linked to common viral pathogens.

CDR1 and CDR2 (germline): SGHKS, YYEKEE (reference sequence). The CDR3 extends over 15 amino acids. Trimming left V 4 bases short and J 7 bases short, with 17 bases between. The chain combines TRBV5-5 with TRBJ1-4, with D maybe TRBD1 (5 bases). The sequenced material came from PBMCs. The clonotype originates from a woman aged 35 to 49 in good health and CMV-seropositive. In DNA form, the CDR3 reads TGTGCCAGCAGCCTGGGGGGGACTGGGGCTGAAAAACTGTTTTTT. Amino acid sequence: CASSLGGTGAEKLFF.